A single sample gave rise to the 10 T cell receptor beta chains below, sequenced in a study of blood T cell repertoires in COVID-19. Using immunoSEQ multiplex PCR, the repertoire was profiled, and TCRdb retains in-frame clones only, with some absent. Altogether fewer than 500,000 clones are present, 80% to 90% being singletons, with the ten largest covering around 1.1%. The specimen was PBMCs or T cells enriched from blood (not recorded which). The receptors come from a man aged 30-40 years who had recovered from COVID-19.

The chain uses TRBV5-1 and TRBJ1-4; perhaps TRBD1 as D (5 bases). CDR1 is SGHRS, CDR2 YFSETQ, per germline. The V end lost 2 bases, the J end lost 4 bases, and 9 bases lay between the germline ends. This CDR3 spans 14 amino acids. The CDR3 DNA follows: TGCGCCAGCAGCTTCGGACAAGTTAATGAAAAACTGTTTTTT. This gives the protein CASSFGQVNEKLFF.

V is TRBV12-3 or TRBV12-4 and J is TRBJ1-1; D call uncertain. The CDR3 length is 11 residues. Trimming took 3 bases from V and 5 from J, leaving 4 bases between them. The DNA for the CDR3 is TGTGCCAGCAGTTTCGGGACTGAAGCTTTCTTT. Its protein product is CASSFGTEAFF.

The gene calls are TRBV6-5 and TRBJ2-1; no clear D gene. The CDR3 consists of 15 residues. V was trimmed by 6 bases and J by 2 bases, leaving 14 bases between them. The germline gives CDR1 MNHEY, CDR2 SVGAGI. The CDR3 protein is CASSHGSTTYNEQFF. The CDR3 DNA reads TGTGCCAGCAGCCATGGTAGTACGACCTACAATGAGCAGTTCTTC.

The chain uses TRBV29-1 and TRBJ2-7, with D possibly matching TRBD1 (5 bases). Germline V gives CDR1 SQVTM, CDR2 ANQGSEA. The CDR3 has 19 amino acids. Trimming left V 0 bases short and J 0 bases short, with 24 bases between. The CDR3 bases are TGCAGCGTTGAAGATTGGACACACACCTCCTCTCCAATCTCCTACGAGCAGTACTTC. Protein product: CSVEDWTHTSSPISYEQYF.

This sequence joins TRBV11-2 and TRBJ2-1, with 8 bases fitting TRBD2. Germline CDR1 reads SGHAT; CDR2 reads FQNNGV. V lost 2 bases to trimming and J lost 4 bases; unmatched junction nucleotides: 1. The CDR3 sequence is 14 residues long. The CDR3 reads CASSLSSGYNEQFF. The CDR3, as DNA: TGTGCCAGCAGCTTATCTAGCGGGTACAATGAGCAGTTCTTC.

The rearrangement joins TRBV7-9 to TRBJ2-2; D is perhaps TRBD1 (5 bases). V dropped 4 bases and J dropped 4 bases, with 7 bases sitting between them. This CDR3 contains 13 residues. Germline CDR1 reads SEHNR; CDR2 reads FQNEAQ (reference sequence). DNA for the CDR3: TGTGCCAGCAGCTGGGGCGGCACCGGGGAGCTGTTTTTT. It translates to CASSWGGTGELFF. Combining the CDR3 with reference TRBV7-9 and TRBJ2-2 gives the whole variable domain DTGVSQNPRHKITKRGQNVTFRCDPISEHNRLYWYRQTLGQGPEFLTYFQNEAQLEKSRLLSDRFSAERPKGSFSTLEIQRTEQGDSAMYLCASSWGGTGELFFGEGSRLTVL.

The J gene is TRBJ2-1, the V gene TRBV12-5; D possibly corresponds to TRBD1 (6 bases). V was cut by 1 base and J by 9 bases, with 16 bases left in between. The CDR3 covers 15 residues. Germline CDR1 reads LGHNT; CDR2 reads FRNRAP. CDR3 coding DNA: TGTGCTAGTGGTTTGGGGACAGCTAGTTTCAGTGAGCAGTTCTTC. Its protein is CASGLGTASFSEQFF.

The chain carries TRBV18 and TRBJ2-2; D call uncertain. Looked up from germline, CDR1 is KGHSH and CDR2 is LQKENI. The V and J ends lost 6 bases and 0 bases respectively, with 5 bases between them. The CDR3 consists of 13 residues. CDR3 loop: CASSGTNTGELFF. The CDR3 DNA reads TGTGCCAGCTCTGGCACGAACACCGGGGAGCTGTTTTTT.

The chain links TRBV28 to TRBJ2-7, with 9 nucleotides matching TRBD2. The length of the CDR3 is 15 residues. Unmatched junction bases numbered 9, after V lost 6 bases and J lost 3 bases. The germline CDR1 and CDR2 sequences are MDHEN and SYDVKM. CDR3: CASSPIDSGSYEQYF. CDR3 DNA sequence: TGTGCCAGCAGCCCCATTGATAGCGGGAGCTACGAGCAGTACTTC.

This clone came up a few times. The chain uses TRBV19 and TRBJ2-1; the D gene is possibly TRBD2 (5 bases). CDR3 length equals 18 residues. The germline V gene has CDR1 LNHDA and CDR2 SQIVND (reference sequence). Trimming removed 3 bases from V and 4 bases from J, with 22 bases in between. Here the CDR3 DNA reads TGTGCCAGTAGTATGAGTTTTGTCGGAGGAGTGGGTTACAATGAGCAGTTCTTC. It yields the protein CASSMSFVGGVGYNEQFF.